This T cell receptor beta chain was observed in a study of blood T cell repertoires in COVID-19. Study details: The United States, Italy and Spain were the sources of the acute and convalescent COVID-19 samples.

The V gene end was trimmed by 4 bases and the J gene end by 6 bases; junction bases not matched to a gene: 9. The length of the CDR3 is 15 residues. Germline values: CDR1 MNHNY, CDR2 SVGAGI (reference sequence). Clones were read by immunoSEQ multiplex PCR, and TCRdb kept only the in-frame ones, dropping some. The data hold approximately 170,000 clones, with 90% observed a single time. The chain uses TRBV6-6 and TRBJ2-3; 8 positions match TRBD1. This sequence originates from a man between 60 and 70 years old with active or convalescent COVID-19. The sequenced material came from peripheral blood. The CDR3, as DNA: TGTGCCAGCAGTTTCATGGACAGGGCGGGGGATACGCAGTATTTT. This encodes CASSFMDRAGDTQYF.